This T cell receptor (beta chain) was sequenced for a study of neurological immune-mediated disorders. Study as a whole: The approximately 34 multiple sclerosis patients comprised roughly 30 that were relapsing-remitting and 3 that were secondary progressive.

The cDNA came from 5'RACE, which used 10-nucleotide random UMIs. TCRdb re-called the 5' RACE reads through MiXCR, storing one row per CDR3 protein. Here the sample spans tens of thousands of distinct CDR3 sequences, 2% to 3% being singletons. This clonotype was found many times. Its matching antigen is unknown. This CDR3 comprises 16 residues. After removal of 0 bases from V and 4 bases from J, the junction contained 7 bases not matched to a gene. Per germline, CDR1 SGDLS and CDR2 YYNGEE. Study conclusions and caveats: The authors found no clinical or MRI feature associated with the multiple sclerosis repertoire cluster.

The sample was PBMCs. The chain links TRBV9 to TRBJ2-1, with 7 bases fitting TRBD2. The clonotype originates from a woman aged 25 to 39 with multiple sclerosis. CDR3: CASSVEGGRAYNEQFF. The CDR3, as DNA: TGTGCCAGCAGCGTAGAGGGCGGGAGAGCGTACAATGAGCAGTTCTTC.